Each of the 17 T cell receptor beta chains below was sequenced from the same sample in a study of blood T cells in healthy people across ages. Then a second PCR, running roughly 7 to 11 cycles, was carried out with a sample-barcoded 5' primer and a J-beta primer mix. TCRdb ran MiXCR on the 5' RACE reads and lists one entry per CDR3 protein. The sample consists of over a million distinct CDR3 sequences, 25% of them appearing once. These same records also appear under a second study, on T cells of mothers and their children.

Sequences were obtained from blood. The receptors were sampled from a girl aged 2-10 years in good health.

CDR3 bases: TGTGCCACCAGCGGGTGGTCGGGCGATGGCTACACCTTC. It specifies CATSGWSGDGYTF. V is TRBV15 and J is TRBJ1-2; D is ambiguous. CDR1 is LNHNV and CDR2 is YYDKDF in the germline V gene (reference sequence). The ends were cut back, 5 bases at V and 6 bases at J, with 13 bases in the middle. The CDR3 has 13 residues.

This clonotype occurred a few times. The CDR3 region has the DNA TGTGCCAGTAGTGAAGGGTTCGGCACTGAAGCTTTCTTT. Residues: CASSEGFGTEAFF. The J gene is TRBJ1-1, the V gene TRBV19; D uncertain. This CDR3 is built from 13 residues. Germline V gene lookup returns CDR1 LNHDA and CDR2 SQIVND (reference sequence). V lost 5 bases to trimming and J lost 4 bases, with 11 bases between them.

The CDR3 sequence is CASSQVATSGTDTQYF. In DNA, the CDR3 is TGCGCCAGCAGCCAAGTTGCGACTAGCGGCACAGATACGCAGTATTTT. V and J are TRBV4-1 and TRBJ2-3; 8 nucleotides match TRBD2. The V gene end was trimmed by 1 base and the J gene end by 1 base; junction bases not matched to a gene: 4. Germline CDR1 MGHRA, CDR2 YSYEKL. This CDR3 comprises 16 residues.

This clonotype came up a few times. This sequence joins TRBV20-1 and TRBJ1-2; D gene ambiguous. V was cut by 0 bases and J by 2 bases, with 16 bases left in between. Germline V CDR1 and CDR2: DFQATT, SNEGSKA (reference sequence). The CDR3 contains 16 residues. This CDR3 reads CSAREMDGLLNYGYTF. The CDR3 bases are TGCAGTGCTAGAGAAATGGACGGACTTCTGAACTATGGCTACACCTTC.

This chain links TRBV29-1 with TRBJ2-7, with 8 positions matching TRBD2. V lost 6 bases to trimming and J lost 3 bases; unmatched junction nucleotides: 7. The CDR3 is 13 amino acids. Germline values: CDR1 SQVTM, CDR2 ANQGSEA. DNA of the CDR3: TGCAGCGTGACGACTAGCGAGAACTACGAGCAGTACTTC. Its protein product is CSVTTSENYEQYF.

The rearrangement uses TRBV15 and TRBJ2-3; 8 positions match TRBD1. V shed 3 bases and J 4 bases; nucleotides not matched to a gene: 6. The germline CDR1 and CDR2 sequences are LNHNV and YYDKDF (reference sequence). This CDR3 spans 15 amino acids. The CDR3 DNA follows: TGTGCCACCAGCAGCAGGACAGGGCCAGCAGATACGCAGTATTTT. Protein: CATSSRTGPADTQYF.

This clonotype has a handful of counts. The chain links TRBV10-3 to TRBJ2-5; a weak D match, TRBD2 (7 bases). The J call may be wrong; the DNA end is better matched by TRBJ2-7. Germline CDR1 is ENHRY and CDR2 is SYGVKD. CDR3 length: 18 amino acids. CDR3 coding DNA: TGTGCCATCAGTGAGTCGTATGACACGGCGGGGGCTTACTACGAGCAGTACTTC. The encoded protein is CAISESYDTAGAYYEQYF.

This rearrangement joins TRBV20-1 to TRBJ1-2, with TRBD1 matching 8 bases. Germline-derived CDR1 and CDR2 are DFQATT and SNEGSKA (reference sequence). The CDR3 has 17 residues. J was trimmed by 7 bases and V by 1 base; bases with no gene match: 17. The CDR3 coding sequence is TGCAGTGCTAGAGGCCGCGGTGACAGGGGCGGACTTGGTGGCTACACCTTC. Translated: CSARGRGDRGGLGGYTF.

This clonotype was detected a few times. The chain joins TRBV29-1 to TRBJ1-4; possible D gene TRBD1, 5 bases. The CDR3 is made up of 16 amino acids. V was trimmed by 1 base and J by 8 bases, leaving 20 bases between them. Germline CDR1 reads SQVTM; CDR2 reads ANQGSEA. The CDR3, as DNA: TGCAGCGTTGAAGTAGGATGGGGGTCTGGAATCGAAAAACTGTTTTTT. Encoded protein: CSVEVGWGSGIEKLFF.

The chain joins TRBV12-3 or TRBV12-4 to TRBJ2-7; 8 bases align to TRBD2. V was clipped by 3 bases and J by 0 bases; unmatched bases: 7. The CDR3 runs 16 residues. CDR3 loop: CASSFSQLAASYEQYF. For the CDR3, the DNA is TGTGCCAGCAGTTTTAGCCAACTAGCGGCCTCCTACGAGCAGTACTTC.

The genes are TRBV3-1 and TRBJ1-2, with 9 bases that match TRBD1. The trim removed 0 bases at V and 5 bases at J, leaving 7 bases unmatched. This CDR3 contains 16 residues. The germline V gene encodes CDR1 LGHDT and CDR2 YNNKEL (reference sequence). CDR3 bases: TGTGCCAGCAGCCAAGAAGGGCGGACAGGGGAGTATGGCTACACCTTC. Translated, it gives CASSQEGRTGEYGYTF.

This clonotype was counted a few times. This chain joins TRBV7-2 and TRBJ2-3, with D possibly being TRBD2 (5 bases). The CDR3 is 14 residues long. CDR1 SGHTA and CDR2 FQGNSA come from the germline V gene. Between the trimmed V and J ends, which lost 2 bases and 8 bases, there was a span of 14 bases. CDR3 sequence: CASSLSFPRGTQYF. In DNA, the CDR3 is TGTGCCAGCAGCTTAAGTTTCCCCCGGGGTACGCAGTATTTT. Using reference TRBV7-2 and TRBJ2-3 for the parts outside the CDR3, the full variable domain is GAGVSQSPSNKVTEKGKDVELRCDPISGHTALYWYRQSLGQGLEFLIYFQGNSAPDKSGLPSDRFSAERTGGSVSTLTIQRTQQEDSAVYLCASSLSFPRGTQYFGPGTRLTVL.

This clonotype was picked up a small number of times. As DNA, the CDR3 is TGTGCCAGCAGCTTGACAGGAGGATGGAATGAGCAGTTCTTC. Translation: CASSLTGGWNEQFF. This rearrangement joins TRBV7-3 to TRBJ2-1; TRBD1 is a possible D gene (6 bases). The length of the CDR3 is 14 residues. The V and J ends lost 3 bases and 7 bases respectively, with 13 bases between them. Germline CDR1 reads SGHTA; CDR2 reads FQGTGA.

This clonotype was detected many times. The chain uses TRBV5-5 and TRBJ2-5; D may be TRBD1 (6 bases). The CDR3 is made up of 14 amino acids. V shed 0 bases and J shed 5 bases, with 11 bases lying between them. Per germline, CDR1 SGHKS and CDR2 YYEKEE (reference sequence). CDR3 nucleotide sequence: TGTGCCAGCAGCTTGGTAGGGACAAGGGAGACCCAGTACTTC. Translated, it gives CASSLVGTRETQYF.

This clonotype was seen a few times. The J gene is TRBJ2-1, the V gene TRBV29-1; D possibly corresponds to TRBD2 (5 bases). CDR1 and CDR2 from the germline V gene are SQVTM and ANQGSEA. V lost 5 bases, J lost 0 bases, and 17 bases lay in between. The CDR3 consists of 16 residues. The CDR3 DNA follows: TGCAGCGTTTCCCCTAGCACCGATTTCTCCTACAATGAGCAGTTCTTC. Translated, it gives CSVSPSTDFSYNEQFF.

The chain links TRBV20-1 to TRBJ1-2; tentative D call: TRBD1 (5 bases). V lost 4 bases, J lost 2 bases, and 26 bases lay in between. The CDR3 consists of 18 residues. Germline V lookup: CDR1 DFQATT, CDR2 SNEGSKA (reference sequence). CDR3 coding DNA: TGCAGTGCTACTCCAAACGGGAGGGGCTTATCGTACAACTATGGCTACACCTTC. As protein: CSATPNGRGLSYNYGYTF.

The chain employs TRBV7-9 and TRBJ2-5; D might be TRBD2 (5 bases). V lost 4 bases and J 5 bases, leaving 14 bases between the germline ends. This CDR3 is built from 14 residues. Germline V gene lookup returns CDR1 SEHNR and CDR2 FQNEAQ (reference sequence). The CDR3, as DNA: TGTGCCAGCAGCTCCGCTGAGGGCTGGGAGACCCAGTACTTC. Its translation: CASSSAEGWETQYF.